This T cell receptor (beta chain) emerged from a study of blood T cell repertoires in COVID-19. Study-wide context: Sites in the United States, Italy and Spain provided acute and convalescent COVID-19 samples.

Original handling: Using reference gene primer amplification, nucleated cell counts were estimated. Sequencing used immunoSEQ multiplex PCR; TCRdb keeps in-frame clones, though not all of them. V and J calls and clone size are copied from that table; D and trimming were computed from the DNA. The sample has around 260,000 clones; about four fifths are singletons. This receptor was obtained from a person between 65 and 79 years old with COVID-19, enrolled during active disease. The sequenced sample consisted of peripheral blood.

CDR3 DNA: TGTGCCTGGAGGGTGTACAGAGCGGGAGGGCCTAGGGAGACCCAGTACTTC. This gives the protein CAWRVYRAGGPRETQYF. V and J are TRBV30 and TRBJ2-5, with TRBD2 matching 10 bases. V shed 3 bases and J 5 bases; nucleotides not matched to a gene: 15. There are 17 residues in the CDR3. Germline CDR1 is GTSNPN and CDR2 is SVGIG (reference sequence).